The source of this T cell receptor (beta chain) is a study of T cell responses to AZD1222 COVID-19 vaccine. Generated by immunoSEQ multiplex PCR, the TCRdb table keeps only in-frame clones and is missing some. The table shows about 110,000 clones, with about 86% occurring only once. On this clone itself: The antigen remains unidentified.

The CDR3 extends over 15 amino acids. Germline V gives CDR1 LGHDT, CDR2 YNNKEL (reference sequence). V lost 1 base, J lost 10 bases, and 14 bases lay in between. Study observations and caveats: Possibly, clonal diversity was underestimated; donors were largely white British and included more females. At baseline, seropositivity was found in only 6 or 7 AZD1222 recipients.

The sample consisted of peripheral blood, taken on day 0 of AZD1222 vaccination. This TCR came from an adult in good health. V is TRBV3-1 (or the pseudogene TRBV3-2) and J is TRBJ1-6, with TRBD1 as a possible D gene (5 bases). The CDR3 loop reads CASSQVEEGYSPLHF. The CDR3 region has the DNA TGTGCCAGCAGCCAAGTAGAAGAGGGGTACTCACCCCTCCACTTT.